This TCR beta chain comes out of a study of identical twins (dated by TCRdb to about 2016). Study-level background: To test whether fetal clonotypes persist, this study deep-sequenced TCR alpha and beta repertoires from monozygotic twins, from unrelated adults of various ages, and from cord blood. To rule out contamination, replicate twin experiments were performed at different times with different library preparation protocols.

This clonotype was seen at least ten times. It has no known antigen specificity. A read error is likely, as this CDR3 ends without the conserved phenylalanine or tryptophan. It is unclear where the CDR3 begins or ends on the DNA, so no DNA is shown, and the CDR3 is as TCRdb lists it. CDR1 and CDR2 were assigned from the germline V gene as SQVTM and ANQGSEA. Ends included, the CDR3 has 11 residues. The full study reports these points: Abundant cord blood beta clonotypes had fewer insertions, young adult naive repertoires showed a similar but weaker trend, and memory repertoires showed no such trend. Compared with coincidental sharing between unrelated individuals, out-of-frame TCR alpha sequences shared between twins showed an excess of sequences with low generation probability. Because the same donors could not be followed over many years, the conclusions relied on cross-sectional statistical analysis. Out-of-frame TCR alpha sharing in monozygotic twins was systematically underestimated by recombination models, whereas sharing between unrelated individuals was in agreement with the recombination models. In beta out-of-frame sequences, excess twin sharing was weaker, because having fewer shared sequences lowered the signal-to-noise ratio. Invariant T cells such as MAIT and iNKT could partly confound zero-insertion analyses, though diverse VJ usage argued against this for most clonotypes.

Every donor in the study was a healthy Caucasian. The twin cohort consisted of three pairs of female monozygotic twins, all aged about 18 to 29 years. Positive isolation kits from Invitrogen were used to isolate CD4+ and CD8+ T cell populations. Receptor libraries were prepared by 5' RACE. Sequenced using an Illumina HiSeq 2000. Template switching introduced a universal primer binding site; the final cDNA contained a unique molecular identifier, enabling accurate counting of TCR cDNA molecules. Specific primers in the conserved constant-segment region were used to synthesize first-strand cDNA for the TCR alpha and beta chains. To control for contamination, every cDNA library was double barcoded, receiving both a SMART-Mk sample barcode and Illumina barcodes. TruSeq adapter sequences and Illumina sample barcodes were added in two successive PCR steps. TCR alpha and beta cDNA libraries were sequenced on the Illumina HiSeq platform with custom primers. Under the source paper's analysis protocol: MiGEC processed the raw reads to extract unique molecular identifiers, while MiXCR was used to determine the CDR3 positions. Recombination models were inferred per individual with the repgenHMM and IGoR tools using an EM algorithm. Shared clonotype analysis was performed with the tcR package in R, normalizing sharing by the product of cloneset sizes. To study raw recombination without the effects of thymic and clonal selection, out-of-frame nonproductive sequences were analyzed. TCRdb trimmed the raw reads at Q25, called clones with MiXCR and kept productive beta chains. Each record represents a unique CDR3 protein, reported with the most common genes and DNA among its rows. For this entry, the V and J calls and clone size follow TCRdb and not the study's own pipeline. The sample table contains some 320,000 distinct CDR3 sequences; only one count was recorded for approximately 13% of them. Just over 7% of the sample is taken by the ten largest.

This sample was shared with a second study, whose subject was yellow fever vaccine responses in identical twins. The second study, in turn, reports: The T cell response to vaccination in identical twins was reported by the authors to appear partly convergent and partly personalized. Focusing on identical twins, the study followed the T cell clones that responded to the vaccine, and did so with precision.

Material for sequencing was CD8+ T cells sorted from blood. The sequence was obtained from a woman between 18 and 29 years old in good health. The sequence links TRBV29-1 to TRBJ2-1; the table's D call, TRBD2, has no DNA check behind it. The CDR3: CSVPLAGEITV.